This record concerns one TCR beta chain sequence. Its recognized antigen is unknown. It has no much larger one-base neighbor in the sample; base qualities were not kept. The germline ends are 13 bases apart after V is trimmed by 10 bases and J by 0 bases. Including the terminal cysteine and phenylalanine, the CDR3 comprises 13 residues. The retained sequence is limited to the CDR3, 39 bases, with the frame set at the first base. CDR1 and CDR2 (ENHRY, SYGVKD) derive from the germline V gene. The library was obtained by the immunoSEQ multiplex PCR assay. For the multiplex PCR, a mixture combining 60 forward primers for TCR Vbeta segments and 13 reverse primers for TCR Jbeta segments was used. A multiplex PCR assay on genomic DNA amplified the CDR3 region of rearranged TCR beta genes. Amplified TCR beta libraries were sequenced as 87-base-pair reads on the Illumina HiSeq System. The published analysis was carried out like this. Across the roughly 700 repertoires, a later analysis counted about 81 million unique TCR beta chains, roughly 11 million of which were shared by at least two donors. A nearest-neighbor algorithm error-corrected the raw reads and collapsed the reads into unique sequences, merging closely related sequences to remove PCR and sequencing errors. To assign V, D and J gene segments, CDR3 sequences were aligned to IMGT reference sequences. Each retained sequence needed at least a six-nucleotide match to both a V gene segment and a J gene segment. A rearrangement was called productive if the CDR3 had no stop codons and remained in frame with V and J, and every other rearrangement was called non-productive. Following IMGT convention, CDR3 was defined as the stretch from the second conserved V-encoded cysteine up to the conserved J-encoded phenylalanine. The earlier analysis of about 530 of the donors excluded any sequence lacking an unambiguous match to a single V gene segment. An earlier analysis of 500 to 600 of the donors classified V segments as functional when productive rearrangements were above 56.7% and as segregating when the standard deviation between donors was above 5%. To diagnose cytomegalovirus status from the catalog of TCR beta chain sequences, a statistical classification framework was built. In a later analysis, TCR nucleotide sequences were compared against IMGT/GENE-DB human TR gene sequences so that V and J genes could be assigned. In a later analysis, CDR3 sequences and most-parsimonious VDJ recombination scenarios were assigned using the TCRdist pipeline. In a later analysis, every TCR beta chain was defined by the combination of its CDR3 amino acid sequence and its V-gene family, and reads without a unique V-gene family were dropped. As a way to deal with suspected cross-contamination and a sequencing artifact, a later analysis dropped 450 to 700 nucleotide sequences that were highly shared and had low generation probability. A later analysis calculated a clonal expansion index for each public chain from normalized within-repertoire ranks of inferred template counts. A later analysis computed generation probabilities with a VDJ recombination model fitted to out-of-frame rearrangements, and checked the results against IGoR. A later analysis scored TCR-TCR, TCR-HLA and TCR-CMV co-occurrence with hypergeometric tests, applying a repertoire-size bias correction to TCR pairs. A later analysis estimated false discovery rates by permuting HLA or CMV assignments 20 times. In a later analysis, co-occurring TCRs were grouped with DBSCAN, and TCRdist sequence similarity was added when clustering was performed within HLA-allele-positive subsets. For co-occurrence clustering, repertoires with fewer than 30,000 or more than 120,000 public chains were excluded, along with five or six repertoires with anomalous nucleotide sharing. In TCRdb, the immuneACCESS table is reduced to in-frame sequences with V and J assigned. These tables do not hold every clone; where another copy was compared, an unresolved V gene accounts for under half, and the others remain unexplained. V, J and clone size were drawn from that table, and D and trimming were deduced from the DNA. The sample data list about 150,000 clones, and 70% to 80% of these were observed just once. Roughly 13% of the sample goes to the ten largest clones.

These data originate in a study of cytomegalovirus exposure and HLA in healthy donors (TCRdb year 2017). Context from the whole study: An earlier analysis of 587 of the donors reported 250 to 300 Gb of sequence data and roughly 100 million unique TCR beta sequences from about 179 million T cells. About 280 gigabases of sequencing data and approximately 93 million unique TCR sequences were included in an early release covering about 700 HLA-typed donors. Of the roughly 400 genotyped donors, over 65% fell in the genetic ancestry cluster associated with self-reported Caucasian donors. The study aimed to test whether signatures of past pathogen exposure could be identified by cataloging public T cell receptors. The T cell repertoires of 670 or so subjects were profiled by immunosequencing and related to cytomegalovirus serostatus. In addition to the first cohort of roughly 670 subjects, a separate validation cohort of over 90 different subjects was used. To predict cytomegalovirus infection status, the study brought together high-throughput TCR immunosequencing, statistical association of individual TCRs with disease status, and machine learning. In a later analysis, previously published TCR beta repertoires from 550 to 700 donors were re-analyzed and high-resolution HLA genotyping was added so that TCR occurrence patterns could be studied. The later analysis used no new phenotypic data to find candidate immune exposures, relying instead on TCR beta sequences and their occurrence across donors. An earlier analysis of 587 of the donors used high-throughput TCR beta sequencing to judge whether each TCR beta V gene segment behaved as functional or pseudogenic. Alongside the repertoire data, information on donor age, sex, ethnicity and CMV serostatus was compiled. In a later genetic analysis, genome-wide SNP genotypes for about 65% of the roughly 700 donors were used, and that subset was treated as a discovery cohort. All discovery cohort repertoires had been generated on a single sequencing platform. Both class I and class II loci were covered by HLA typing, at four-digit resolution. The number of donors typed differed by locus, with about 629-640 for A, B, C, DRB1 and DQB1, around 560 for DQA1, some 570 for DPA1, and about 450 for DPB1. About 5 DR-DQ haplotypes were handled as single units for association and clustering, since linkage in the cohort was strong. Among roughly 400 genotyped donors of the cohort, an average of about 240,000 unique TCR beta nucleotide sequences was sequenced per donor, of which approximately 18% were non-productive.

The cohort consisted of more than 650 healthy bone marrow donors. Cohort members were all nominally healthy when sampled, although unrecorded immune exposures were likely present. The donor was CMV seropositive and belonged to the group of a few hundred seropositive cohort members. Each donor provided a peripheral blood sample, and peripheral blood mononuclear cells were used for TCR beta sequencing. Genomic DNA was extracted from the blood cell samples with the Qiagen DNeasy Blood Extraction Kit. Findings and caveats that apply to the study as a whole: It was suggested by the authors that the approach could potentially be generalized to other disease states and immunological phenotypes. Specific HLA alleles were associated with 15,000 to 20,000 TCR beta sequences at a false discovery rate of 0.05 in a later analysis. The earlier analysis of 587 of the donors excluded some 15 rarely observed V segments, including chromosome 9 orphons, because counts were too low. In a later analysis, HLA-associated TCR beta chains showed more clonal expansion and lower generation probabilities than non-associated chains that were equally common. Most TCR sequences were seen in very few donors, while some public TCRs were found in many individuals. Assigning TCR associations to individual alleles was difficult when HLA alleles, especially DR and DQ, strongly co-occurred. Because HLA typing was unavailable for some donors at each locus, only the typed subset was used in association tests. Correlated functional status among segregating V segments might reflect linkage disequilibrium, but an unknown experimental factor could not be ruled out. The sequencing pipeline was judged likely to have produced a cluster of highly shared sequence variants as a technical artifact. A further reported finding was that TCR beta sequences accurately predicted the HLA-A and HLA-B alleles for most subjects in the first cohort. This cohort had only TCR beta chains sequenced, and the lack of alpha or paired-chain data limited which features could be detected. According to a later genetic analysis, donors in an Asian-associated ancestry cluster had fewer N-insertions in productive TCRs than the approximately 630-donor mean. According to a later analysis, TCR association rates differed among HLA loci, with DRB1 alleles showing the most associated TCRs and HLA-C alleles showing the fewest. For the cohort, immune exposure information was limited to CMV serostatus. Cytomegalovirus status was reported to be diagnosed by the classifier with high specificity and sensitivity in both the original and validation cohorts. Most CMV-associated TCR beta chains appeared to be HLA-restricted in a later analysis, and the HLA associations seemed to be driven largely by CMV exposure. In a later analysis, several top co-occurrence clusters were reported to appear linked to parvovirus B19, influenza, CMV and Epstein-Barr virus. In an earlier analysis of approximately 590 of the donors, most TCR beta V segments were observed in productive rearrangements about 87% or about 30% of the time, broadly matching IMGT annotations. Presence/absence analyses assumed roughly uniform sequencing depth across donors, an assumption that may not hold. In the study, some 160 TCR beta chains were listed as associated with cytomegalovirus. Some IMGT-functional V segments, including TRBV6-2 and TRBV6-3, could not be distinguished by the 87-base-pair reads and were therefore excluded. A later genetic analysis associated a missense DCLRE1C variant with V-gene and J-gene trimming of TCR beta chains, and an independent cohort replicated the association. In vitro tests confirmed that a few of the cytomegalovirus-associated TCR beta chains recognize cytomegalovirus antigens.

The receptor comes from a man between 25 and 39 years old in good health and CMV-seropositive. Source material: PBMCs. This sequence uses TRBV10-3 and TRBJ2-7, with TRBD1 as a weak D call on 6 bases. CDR3 sequence: CATRGQSSYEQYF. The DNA reads as follows: TGTGCCACCAGAGGACAGAGCTCCTACGAGCAGTACTTC.